The clone carrying this T cell receptor beta chain was counted between two and nine times. Antigen: not known. Quantitative 5'-RACE with molecular barcodes produced the TCR beta libraries. TCRdb independently ran MiXCR on the 5' RACE reads; one entry per CDR3 protein. This sample has 500,000 to 550,000 distinct CDR3 sequences; about 13% occur once, and the top ten carry 6.8%. This entry belongs to a study of CD8 T cells in ankylosing spondylitis. Whole-study results and caveats: What appeared characteristic of ankylosing spondylitis blood was a TCR beta motif of eight or nine highly homologous variants. Reportedly, significant enrichment of disease-linked clones occurred in matched ankylosing spondylitis synovial fluid. With a CD8+ phenotype, disease-linked clones were relatively rare in peripheral blood.

Sample: blood, either unsorted or a sorted T cell fraction (not recorded which). The sequence was obtained from a male donor with ankylosing spondylitis.

CDR3 sequence (DNA): TGTGCCAGCAGTTTAGTCCGGGACGCTGGAAACACCATATATTTT. This gives the protein CASSLVRDAGNTIYF. The chain couples TRBV12-3 or TRBV12-4 to TRBJ1-3, with D possibly matching TRBD1 (5 bases). The CDR3 is made up of 15 amino acids. V lost 1 base, J lost 2 bases, and 9 bases lay in between.